This TCR beta chain was documented in a study of metastatic and nonmetastatic thyroid tumors. Study-level background: Across peripheral blood and tumor or nodule tissue samples taken from malignant and benign thyroid patients, the repertoires were compared with one another. Study conclusions and caveats: Significantly higher TCR beta diversity was reportedly seen in malignant thyroid tumors than benign nodules, in blood and tumor.

Germline CDR1 and CDR2: SGHTA and FQGNSA. The CDR3 is 16 residues long. After removal of 4 bases from V and 6 bases from J, the junction contained 7 bases not matched to a gene. Patients were all untreated before their thyroid surgery. This clone was found many times. Its antigen is currently unknown. From the PCR reads, TCRdb re-called clones with MiXCR. The sample has around 28,000 clones; around 4% are singletons. The source material was blood. This clonotype was obtained from a male donor with papillary thyroid cancer or a benign thyroid nodule (not recorded which). Some clones in this sample may be carry-over from other donors' samples. The chain couples TRBV7-2 to TRBJ1-6, with TRBD1 matching over 9 bases. The CDR3 region is CASSSPGQGFNSPLHF. In nucleotides, the CDR3 is TGTGCCAGCAGCTCCCCGGGACAGGGATTTAATTCACCCCTCCACTTT.